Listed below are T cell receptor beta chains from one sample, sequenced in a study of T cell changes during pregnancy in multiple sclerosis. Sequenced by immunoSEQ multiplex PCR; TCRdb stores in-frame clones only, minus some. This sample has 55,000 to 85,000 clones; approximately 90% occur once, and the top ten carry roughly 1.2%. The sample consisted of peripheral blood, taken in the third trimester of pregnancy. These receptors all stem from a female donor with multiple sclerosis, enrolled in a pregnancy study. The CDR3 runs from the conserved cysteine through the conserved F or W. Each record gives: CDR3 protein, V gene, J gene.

CASSLGQGEFF	TRBV28	TRBJ2-1
CASSLGQGRGDTQYF	TRBV5-4	TRBJ2-3
CASRGDSPYEQYF	TRBV4-1	TRBJ2-7
CASSLTTSGSHSYEQYF	TRBV7-2	TRBJ2-7
CASSRGQAAHNEKLFF	TRBV13	TRBJ1-4
CASSDYKRTTAYEQYF	TRBV10-1	TRBJ2-7
CASSPWTSGRGEQFF	TRBV7-3	TRBJ2-1
CASSELISGSDYEQFF	TRBV10-1	TRBJ2-1
CASSHPTGDGYTF	TRBV4-1	TRBJ1-2
CASSLGQATNYGYTF	TRBV5-1	TRBJ1-2
CASSTPQGHGETQYF	TRBV19	TRBJ2-5
CASSIDLASSGTLSYEQYF	TRBV19	TRBJ2-7
CASSRLAGEGGELFF	TRBV6-5	TRBJ2-2
CASSLSGQGVDEQFF	TRBV7-9	TRBJ2-1
CASSLPGTGVYEQYF	TRBV5-5	TRBJ2-7
CASSFGQGDQPQHF	TRBV7-2	TRBJ1-5
CASSVGDTPTGELFF	TRBV6-1	TRBJ2-2
CASSRRLAGLTDTQYF	TRBV11-2	TRBJ2-3
CASSLSSSGNTIYF	TRBV5-1	TRBJ1-3
CASSYSPGESGYTF	TRBV6-5	TRBJ1-2
CASSPGTAYEQYF	TRBV5-4	TRBJ2-7
CASSTGTSGVAYEQYF	TRBV19	TRBJ2-7
CASSSGDYGYTF	TRBV28	TRBJ1-2
CASREQVLNTEAFF	TRBV2	TRBJ1-1
CASSTGGRAELFF	TRBV13	TRBJ2-2
CASSYSPGQGTGELFF	TRBV6-9	TRBJ2-2
CASAGTGVDQPQHF	TRBV19	TRBJ1-5
CASSPGDYEQYF	TRBV9	TRBJ2-7
CASSIVGGLGNQPQHF	TRBV19	TRBJ1-5
CASSSGGTGDVEQYF	TRBV7-3	TRBJ2-7
CASSPRYSGDTGELFF	TRBV18	TRBJ2-2
CASSSRDSLGETQYF	TRBV5-4	TRBJ2-5
CASSLASLTGELFF	TRBV7-3	TRBJ2-2
CASSQFIAGQGNSEQFF	TRBV7-7	TRBJ2-1
CASSGRLAGGYEQFF	TRBV5-1	TRBJ2-1
CASSIPDRVGYTF	TRBV19	TRBJ1-2
CASSEETGYNSPLHF	TRBV6-4	TRBJ1-6
CASSFLTGGNTEAFF	TRBV7-9	TRBJ1-1
CASSPGQGRGNIQYF	TRBV14	TRBJ2-4
CASSPSTSGDTGELFF	TRBV18	TRBJ2-2
CASYLNRGRVTEAFF	TRBV19	TRBJ1-1
CASTEQGPGYGYTF	TRBV5-1	TRBJ1-2
CASRTSLGMGANEQFF	TRBV5-1	TRBJ2-1
CASRLGLTDTQYF	TRBV27	TRBJ2-3
CASSIRGGQGKETQYF	TRBV19	TRBJ2-5
CAWRWEGRFGAFF	TRBV30	TRBJ1-1
CAISESVAGVRYNEQFF	TRBV10-3	TRBJ2-1
CASYSRTSGRRDNEQYF	TRBV28	TRBJ2-7
CASSGQEGSSYEQYF	TRBV9	TRBJ2-7
CAWEPGLAGSYEQYF	TRBV30	TRBJ2-7
CASSFSELYSPLHF	TRBV28	TRBJ1-6